Described below is a single T cell receptor beta chain sequence and its context. As yet, its antigen is unknown. The CDR3 consists of 15 residues. The trim removed 0 bases at V and 2 bases at J, leaving 2 bases unmatched. Per germline, CDR1 LGHDT and CDR2 YNNKEL (reference sequence). The sample originates from a study of response to subunit inactivated influenza vaccine. A single record per CDR3 protein comes from TCRdb applying MiXCR to the RT-PCR reads. The data contain some 800,000 distinct CDR3 sequences, around 20% of them singletons. Study findings and constraints: It was the authors' suggestion that each seasonal influenza vaccination recruits few new T cells.

The V gene is TRBV3-1, the J gene TRBJ2-3; 7 bases agree with TRBD2. This TCR derives from a man aged 45-65 years who received an inactivated influenza vaccine. This material consisted of PBMCs from blood, taken about 5 days after vaccination. The CDR3 sequence is CASSQEGGDTDTQYF. CDR3 in DNA: TGTGCCAGCAGCCAAGAGGGAGGGGACACAGATACGCAGTATTTT.